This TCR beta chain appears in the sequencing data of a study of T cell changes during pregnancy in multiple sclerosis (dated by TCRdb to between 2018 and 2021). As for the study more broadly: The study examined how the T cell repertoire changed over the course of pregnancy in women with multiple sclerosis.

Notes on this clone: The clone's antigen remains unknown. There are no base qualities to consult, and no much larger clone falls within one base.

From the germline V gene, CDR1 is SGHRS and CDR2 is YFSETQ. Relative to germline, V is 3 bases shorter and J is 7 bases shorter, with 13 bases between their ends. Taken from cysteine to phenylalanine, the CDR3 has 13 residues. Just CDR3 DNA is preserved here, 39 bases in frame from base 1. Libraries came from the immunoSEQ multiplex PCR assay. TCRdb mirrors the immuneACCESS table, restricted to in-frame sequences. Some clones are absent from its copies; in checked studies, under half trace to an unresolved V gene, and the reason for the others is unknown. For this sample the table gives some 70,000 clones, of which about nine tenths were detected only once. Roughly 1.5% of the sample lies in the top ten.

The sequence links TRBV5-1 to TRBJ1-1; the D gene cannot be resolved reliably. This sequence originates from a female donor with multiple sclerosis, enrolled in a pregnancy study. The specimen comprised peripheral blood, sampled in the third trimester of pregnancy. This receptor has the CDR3 CASSSRLYGEAFF. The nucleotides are TGCGCCAGCAGCTCCAGGTTGTACGGTGAAGCTTTCTTT.